One sample yielded the 22 T cell receptor beta chains listed below, sequenced in a study of T cells in Graves' hyperthyroidism and ophthalmopathy (dated by TCRdb to between 2017 and 2020). Preparation of the library involved multiplex PCR. The instrument was an Illumina HiSeq 2000. TCR beta CDR3 regions were amplified from RNA transcripts. For the first round of RT-PCR on the TCR CDR3, the HTBI primer set was used together with the Qiagen OneStep RT-PCR kit. The raw public data were reprocessed by TCRdb itself: fastp quality trimming at Q25, MiXCR clonotype calling, in-frame beta chains only. Here each entry gathers all rows of one CDR3 protein and keeps the most common genes and DNA. In all, the sample holds 350,000 to 450,000 distinct CDR3 sequences, and 11% to 15% of those were seen once. More than 9.5% of the sample is held by the ten biggest clonotypes. Sample: blood. The receptors here all came from a woman aged 60 to 75 with Graves' hyperthyroidism.

V usage is TRBV9 and J usage is TRBJ2-3; D is ambiguous. Looked up from germline, CDR1 is SGDLS and CDR2 is YYNGEE. V was pared by 3 bases and J by 8 bases, with 13 bases between. This CDR3 is 13 amino acids long. The CDR3 loop reads CASSDPTSPTQYF. CDR3 nucleotides: TGTGCCAGCAGCGATCCTACCTCTCCTACGCAGTATTTT.

This clonotype was seen at least ten times. V is TRBV12-3 or TRBV12-4 and J is TRBJ2-2; 8 nucleotides line up with TRBD2. This CDR3 is 17 amino acids long. V lost 6 bases and J lost 4; bases outside the gene matches: 13. The CDR3 loop reads CASSRNPGLGSTGELFF. CDR3 nucleotide sequence: TGTGCCAGCAGCAGAAACCCGGGACTAGGGTCCACCGGGGAGCTGTTTTTT.

In regard to this clonotype: A much larger clone differs from this one at a single base, so this may be a read error. The chain uses TRBV10-3 and TRBJ2-5; 9 bases line up with TRBD2. Germline V lookup: CDR1 ENHRY, CDR2 SYGVKD. The CDR3 is made up of 13 amino acids. CDR3 sequence: CATSSGSGETQYF. In nucleotides, the CDR3 is TGTGCCACCAGTAGCGGGAGTGGAGAGACCCAGTACTTC.

This clonotype has ten or more counts. The J gene is TRBJ2-1, the V gene TRBV11-1; D gene ambiguous. V was cut by 4 bases and J by 3 bases, with 22 bases left in between. The CDR3 has 18 amino acids. Germline CDR1 is SGHAT and CDR2 is FQDESV (reference sequence). CDR3 nucleotide sequence: TGTGCCAGCAGCTCTACCGATGCTGCGGAAGGTCGCTACAATGAGCAGTTCTTC. It yields the protein CASSSTDAAEGRYNEQFF.

The chain is built from TRBV20-1 and TRBJ1-5; the D gene is possibly TRBD1 (6 bases). CDR1 and CDR2 from the germline V gene are DFQATT and SNEGSKA (reference sequence). The CDR3 sequence is 15 residues long. Trimming stripped 4 bases from V and 5 bases from J, with 18 bases between. In DNA, the CDR3 is TGCAGTGCTATCTCAAGAGGGGGGTGGCATCAGCCCCAGCATTTT. Translation: CSAISRGGWHQPQHF.

V gene TRBV24-1 combines with J gene TRBJ2-1, with D unclear. Germline values: CDR1 KGHDR, CDR2 SFDVKD. The ends were cut back, 6 bases at V and 6 bases at J, with 5 bases in the middle. The CDR3 is 11 amino acids. CDR3 in amino acids: CATSQGNEQFF. The CDR3 DNA follows: TGTGCCACCAGTCAAGGCAATGAGCAGTTCTTC.

This clonotype was detected many times. The rearrangement uses TRBV13 and TRBJ2-1, with 8 bases matching TRBD1. The CDR3 totals 16 residues. Germline V gives CDR1 PRHDT, CDR2 FYEKMQ (reference sequence). V shed 2 bases and J 2 bases; nucleotides not matched to a gene: 5. CDR3 DNA sequence: TGTGCCAGCAGCTTACCAGGACAGGGAACCTACAATGAGCAGTTCTTC. Encoded protein: CASSLPGQGTYNEQFF.

This clonotype was detected ten times or more. The V call is TRBV27, the J call TRBJ2-1; D not resolved. V was trimmed by 3 bases and J by 7 bases, leaving 7 bases between them. The CDR3 has 12 residues. Germline CDR1 reads MNHEY; CDR2 reads SMNVEV (reference sequence). The CDR3 sequence is CASSFSENEQFF. For the CDR3, the DNA is TGTGCCAGCAGTTTCAGCGAAAATGAGCAGTTCTTC.

About this clonotype: A much more abundant neighbour one base away suggests this may be a read error. This rearrangement joins TRBV12-3 or TRBV12-4 to TRBJ2-1, with 10 bases aligning to TRBD1. The J segment lost 3 bases and the V segment lost 5 bases, leaving 4 bases of the junction unmatched. This CDR3 has 15 residues. Written as DNA, the CDR3 is TGTGCCAGCAGTGCCGGGACAGGGGACTACAATGAGCAGTTCTTC. Translated: CASSAGTGDYNEQFF.

This clonotype was seen a single time. The chain employs TRBV28 and TRBJ1-1; no definite D call. V lost 4 bases to trimming and J lost 6 bases, with 12 bases between them. The CDR3 contains 13 residues. CDR1 is MDHEN and CDR2 is SYDVKM in the germline V gene. As DNA, the CDR3 is TGTGCCAGCAGTTCGGGCGTGGAGTCTGAAGCTTTCTTT. This translates into CASSSGVESEAFF.

This clonotype has only a few counts. The V and J genes are TRBV7-6 and TRBJ2-3; 10 bases map to TRBD2. This CDR3 is 14 amino acids long. Per germline, CDR1 SGHVS and CDR2 FNYEAQ. Losses at the gene ends were 3 bases for V and 4 bases for J; bases not matched to a gene: 1. The CDR3 nucleotides are TGTGCCAGCAGCTTTGGGACTAGCGCAGATACGCAGTATTTT. Encoded protein: CASSFGTSADTQYF.

This clonotype has ten or more counts. The chain recombines TRBV7-9 with TRBJ1-2; tentatively, D is TRBD1 (6 bases). The V gene's germline CDR1 is SEHNR and CDR2 FQNEAQ (reference sequence). Deletions cut 0 bases from V and 0 bases from J, with 8 bases between. The CDR3 is 15 residues long. CDR3 sequence reads: CASSLADRPNYGYTF. Written as DNA, the CDR3 is TGTGCCAGCAGCTTAGCGGACAGACCTAACTATGGCTACACCTTC.

There are many counts of this clonotype. The CDR3 DNA sequence: TGTGCCAGCAGCCAAGGCGGATGGGAGCAGTACTTC. Translation: CASSQGGWEQYF. The V and J genes are TRBV3-1 and TRBJ2-7; no clear D gene. Germline loops: CDR1 LGHDT, CDR2 YNNKEL (reference sequence). The CDR3 spans 12 residues. Trimming took 1 base from V and 7 from J, leaving 8 bases between them.

Ten or more counts support this clonotype. The chain is built from TRBV6-5 and TRBJ1-1; 7 nucleotides agree with TRBD1. The V gene end was trimmed by 0 bases and the J gene end by 4 bases; junction bases not matched to a gene: 11. The germline CDR1 and CDR2 sequences are MNHEY and SVGAGI. This CDR3 comprises 17 residues. The CDR3 reads CASSYSNARGFGTEAFF. The CDR3 DNA follows: TGTGCCAGCAGTTACTCGAACGCCAGGGGGTTCGGCACTGAAGCTTTCTTT.

In regard to this clonotype: Being one base from a much bigger clone, this may be a read error. The V gene is TRBV5-1, the J gene TRBJ2-5; D gene uncertain. The CDR3 sequence is 16 residues long. Trimming cost V 0 bases and J 1 base, with 13 bases left between them. Germline lookup yields CDR1 SGHRS and CDR2 YFSETQ. Written as DNA, the CDR3 is TGCGCCAGCAGCTTGGAGTTAAGGCGCATCCAAGAGACCCAGTACTTC. This translates into CASSLELRRIQETQYF.

The V gene is TRBV7-9, the J gene TRBJ2-1; TRBD2 agrees at 7 bases. The CDR3 has 18 amino acids. The V segment lost 5 bases and the J segment 0 bases; nucleotides outside the gene matches: 13. CDR1 is SEHNR and CDR2 is FQNEAQ in the germline V gene (reference sequence). The CDR3 region has the DNA TGTGCCAGCAGCCCGGGGGGTAGCGGCTTAAGCTCCTACAATGAGCAGTTCTTC. Translation: CASSPGGSGLSSYNEQFF. Full variable domain (remainder filled in from reference TRBV7-9 and TRBJ2-1): DTGVSQNPRHKITKRGQNVTFRCDPISEHNRLYWYRQTLGQGPEFLTYFQNEAQLEKSRLLSDRFSAERPKGSFSTLEIQRTEQGDSAMYLCASSPGGSGLSSYNEQFFGPGTRLTVL.

J is TRBJ2-5 and V is TRBV19; D unresolved. V was clipped by 5 bases and J by 0 bases, with 7 bases between them. From germline, CDR1 is LNHDA and CDR2 SQIVND (reference sequence). The CDR3 length is 13 residues. The CDR3 protein is CASSVTNQETQYF. The CDR3 bases are TGTGCCAGTAGTGTAACTAACCAAGAGACCCAGTACTTC.

This chain uses TRBV24-1 with TRBJ2-6; D gene unclear. This CDR3 spans 16 amino acids. V was cut by 5 bases and J by 0 bases, with 10 bases left in between. Germline values: CDR1 KGHDR, CDR2 SFDVKD. The CDR3 DNA reads TGTGCCACCAGTGGTTCGGCGAGCTCTGGGGCCAACGTCCTGACTTTC. This encodes CATSGSASSGANVLTF.

This clonotype was recorded at least ten times. The chain carries TRBV2 and TRBJ1-2; the D is unclear. Germline values: CDR1 SNHLY, CDR2 FYNNEI. V gave up 3 bases and J gave up 6 bases, with 8 bases separating them. The CDR3 loop spans 12 amino acids. The CDR3 spells CASSDQIDGYTF. CDR3 DNA sequence: TGTGCCAGCAGTGACCAGATTGATGGCTACACCTTC.

The rearrangement joins TRBV24-1 to TRBJ2-7; 9 positions agree with TRBD2. Germline trimming cut 4 bases from V and 2 bases from J; bases unmatched to any gene: 8. CDR3 length equals 16 residues. Per germline, CDR1 KGHDR and CDR2 SFDVKD. CDR3 residues: CATSDQTSGSPYEQYF. Here the CDR3 DNA reads TGTGCCACCAGTGACCAGACTAGCGGAAGTCCCTACGAGCAGTACTTC.

This clonotype was observed many times. The chain links TRBV7-9 to TRBJ2-1, with D perhaps matching TRBD1 (6 bases). Trimming left V 5 bases short and J 4 bases short, with 18 bases between. The CDR3 is 16 amino acids. Germline values: CDR1 SEHNR, CDR2 FQNEAQ (reference sequence). The CDR3 coding sequence is TGTGCCAGCAGCAAAAAACAGGGTGGGGCATACAATGAGCAGTTCTTC. This codes for CASSKKQGGAYNEQFF.

This clonotype was seen a handful of times. V gene TRBV2 combines with J gene TRBJ2-6; 7 bases are shared with TRBD2. The germline gives CDR1 SNHLY, CDR2 FYNNEI. CDR3 length: 17 amino acids. V was clipped by 8 bases and J by 0 bases; unmatched bases: 10. Here the CDR3 reads CASGGGAGFSGANVLTF. Written as DNA, the CDR3 is TGTGCCAGCGGCGGTGGAGCGGGGTTCTCTGGGGCCAACGTCCTGACTTTC.